What follows are 21 T cell receptor beta chains derived from one specimen sequenced in a study of cytomegalovirus exposure and HLA in healthy donors. This table comes from immunoSEQ multiplex PCR, and its TCRdb copy is limited to in-frame clones, with some not included. The sample lists approximately 220,000 clones; roughly 88% were seen once. Sequencing was done on a sample of PBMCs. The receptors originated from a woman in her thirties in good health and CMV-seropositive.

The chain has TRBV29-1 and TRBJ1-1; 10 bases map to TRBD1. The CDR3 covers 15 residues. The V segment lost 5 bases and the J segment 13 bases; nucleotides outside the gene matches: 19. CDR1 SQVTM and CDR2 ANQGSEA come from the germline V gene. The CDR3 reads CSVPKLTGGPTLLFF. The DNA for the CDR3 is TGCAGCGTTCCTAAACTGACAGGGGGCCCCACGCTGCTTTTCTTT.

The CDR3 sequence: CAWSTPIGSSGNTIYF. As DNA, the CDR3 is TGTGCCTGGAGTACCCCCATAGGGAGCTCTGGAAACACCATATATTTT. The chain employs TRBV30 and TRBJ1-3, with D uncertain. The CDR3 is made up of 16 amino acids. Trimming removed 2 bases at V and 0 bases at J, with 14 bases between. Germline V gene lookup returns CDR1 GTSNPN and CDR2 SVGIG (reference sequence). The full variable domain, rest sourced from reference TRBV30 and TRBJ1-3, is SQTIHQWPATLVQPVGSPLSLECTVEGTSNPNLYWYRQAAGRGLQLLFYSVGIGQISSEVPQNLSASRPQDRQFILSSKKLLLSDSGFYLCAWSTPIGSSGNTIYFGEGSWLTVV.

V usage is TRBV19 and J usage is TRBJ1-4; weak D call: TRBD1 (6 bases). CDR1 and CDR2 from the germline V gene are LNHDA and SQIVND (reference sequence). V lost 5 bases to trimming and J lost 5 bases, with 18 bases between them. The length of the CDR3 is 16 residues. CDR3 in amino acids: CASSPRGGTPNEKLFF. The CDR3 region has the DNA TGTGCCAGTAGTCCCCGAGGGGGGACACCCAATGAAAAACTGTTTTTT.

The J gene is TRBJ2-7, the V gene TRBV4-1, with TRBD2 matching 7 bases. CDR1 and CDR2 (germline): MGHRA, YSYEKL. V lost 2 bases and J lost 6; bases outside the gene matches: 13. The CDR3 runs to 16 residues. The CDR3 loop reads CASSQPPTGGTFEQYF. The CDR3 DNA sequence: TGCGCCAGCAGCCAACCCCCTACGGGAGGCACCTTCGAGCAGTACTTC.

The gene calls are TRBV30 and TRBJ2-7; 11 bases line up with TRBD1. This CDR3 is 13 amino acids long. CDR1 is GTSNPN, CDR2 SVGIG, per germline (reference sequence). CDR3 bases: TGTGCTTCCAAGAGGGACAGGGGGGGCGAGCAGTACTTC. This encodes CASKRDRGGEQYF.

As for this clone: The same CDR3 can be traced to other DNA sequences in this sample. The V call is TRBV30, the J call TRBJ2-5; D remains unclear. Between the trimmed V and J ends, which lost 0 bases and 5 bases, there was a span of 4 bases. Germline CDR1 reads GTSNPN; CDR2 reads SVGIG (reference sequence). CDR3 length: 11 amino acids. CDR3 bases: TGTGCCTGGAGTGTTGGTGAGACCCAGTACTTC. Encoded protein: CAWSVGETQYF.

The CDR3 DNA follows: TGTGCCAGCAGTGAAATAGTGGCGGGACAAGTTAGTTCCTATGGCTACACCTTC. Protein product: CASSEIVAGQVSSYGYTF. The genes are TRBV6-1 and TRBJ1-2, with a possible D match to TRBD1 (6 bases). V lost 2 bases to trimming and J lost 4 bases, with 23 bases between them. CDR1 and CDR2 (germline): MNHNS, SASEGT. CDR3 length: 18 residues.

This chain connects TRBV30 to TRBJ1-4; D gene uncertain. The CDR3 contains 14 residues. V lost 1 base and J 3 bases, leaving 9 bases between the germline ends. From germline, CDR1 is GTSNPN and CDR2 SVGIG (reference sequence). The CDR3: CAWSEVPSNEKLFF. In DNA, the CDR3 is TGTGCCTGGAGTGAGGTACCCTCTAATGAAAAACTGTTTTTT.

The rearrangement links TRBV30 to TRBJ1-1; D call uncertain. From germline, CDR1 is GTSNPN and CDR2 SVGIG (reference sequence). V was cut by 6 bases and J by 3 bases, with 14 bases left in between. The CDR3 runs to 13 residues. The CDR3: CACFSGVYTEAFF. In DNA, the CDR3 is TGTGCCTGCTTTAGTGGGGTCTACACTGAAGCTTTCTTT.

The chain links TRBV11-2 to TRBJ2-7; 9 nucleotides agree with TRBD2. Germline CDR1 and CDR2: SGHAT and FQNNGV. Unmatched junction bases numbered 8, after V lost 5 bases and J lost 6 bases. This CDR3 region has 14 residues. CDR3: CASSNTREGGEQYF. The CDR3 nucleotides read TGTGCCAGCAGCAATACGCGGGAGGGTGGCGAGCAGTACTTC.

This chain uses TRBV11-3 with TRBJ1-1; 7 positions match TRBD1. The CDR3 consists of 14 residues. V trimming: 8 bases; J trimming: 3 bases; junction bases outside the gene matches: 9. CDR1 and CDR2 (germline): SGHNT, YENEEA. CDR3 residues: CASGGGGGYTEAFF. The CDR3, as DNA: TGTGCCAGCGGCGGCGGAGGGGGCTACACTGAAGCTTTCTTT.

The chain joins TRBV2 to TRBJ2-3, with 9 positions matching TRBD1. Trimming cost V 6 bases and J 6 bases; bases outside gene matches: 10. Germline-derived CDR1 and CDR2 are SNHLY and FYNNEI. This CDR3 has 15 residues. CDR3 sequence: CASRAGQGRTDTQYF. The CDR3 nucleotides are TGTGCCAGCAGGGCCGGACAGGGGAGGACGGATACGCAGTATTTT. Complete variable domain (other parts from reference TRBV2 and TRBJ2-3): EPEVTQTPSHQVTQMGQEVILRCVPISNHLYFYWYRQILGQKVEFLVSFYNNEISEKSEIFDDQFSVERPDGSNFTLKIRSTKLEDSAMYFCASRAGQGRTDTQYFGPGTRLTVL.

This chain connects TRBV15 to TRBJ2-1, with a tentative D call TRBD2 (6 bases). The germline CDR1 and CDR2 sequences are LNHNV and YYDKDF (reference sequence). V shed 0 bases and J shed 4 bases, with 7 bases lying between them. The CDR3 loop spans 14 amino acids. As DNA, the CDR3 is TGTGCCACCAGCAGAGATGGAGGGTACAATGAGCAGTTCTTC. This gives the protein CATSRDGGYNEQFF.

This clone has a single count. The V gene is TRBV6-1, the J gene TRBJ1-5; D is possibly TRBD1 (5 bases). Germline CDR1 is MNHNS and CDR2 is SASEGT. The CDR3 loop spans 15 amino acids. Trimming took off 1 base at V and 0 bases at J, with 7 bases between the two ends. The CDR3 spells CASSEDGGSNQPQHF. CDR3 nucleotide sequence: TGTGCCAGCAGTGAAGATGGGGGTAGCAATCAGCCCCAGCATTTT.

This chain joins TRBV29-1 and TRBJ2-7; D is perhaps TRBD1 or TRBD2 (7 bases each). Trimming took 2 bases from V and 4 from J, leaving 9 bases between them. The germline gives CDR1 SQVTM, CDR2 ANQGSEA. The CDR3 runs 12 residues. This CDR3 is CSVEQGGYEQYF. CDR3 bases: TGCAGCGTTGAACAGGGGGGGTACGAGCAGTACTTC.

The genes are TRBV27 and TRBJ2-1, with TRBD2 matching over 10 bases. Trimming took 5 bases from V and 3 from J; bases not matched to a gene: 7. CDR1 is MNHEY, CDR2 SMNVEV, per germline (reference sequence). CDR3 size: 16 residues. In DNA form, the CDR3 reads TGTGCCAGCAGTCCGGGACTAGCGATACTCTACAATGAGCAGTTCTTC. This codes for CASSPGLAILYNEQFF.

The chain links TRBV29-1 to TRBJ1-2; weak D call: TRBD1 (5 bases). The germline CDR1 and CDR2 sequences are SQVTM and ANQGSEA. There are 16 residues in the CDR3. Trimming left V 2 bases short and J 1 base short, with 17 bases between. This chain's CDR3 is CSVEKGTSRSNYGYTF. The CDR3 DNA follows: TGCAGCGTTGAAAAGGGGACCAGCCGTAGTAACTATGGCTACACCTTC.

V is TRBV30 and J is TRBJ2-1, with D possibly being TRBD2 (5 bases). V was pared by 8 bases and J by 0 bases, with 5 bases between. This CDR3 spans 11 amino acids. Germline CDR1 GTSNPN, CDR2 SVGIG (reference sequence). The CDR3 bases are TGTGCCGGACTCTCCTACAATGAGCAGTTCTTC. As protein: CAGLSYNEQFF.

V usage is TRBV9 and J usage is TRBJ1-5; 10 bases line up with TRBD1. This CDR3 has 14 amino acids. Trimming at V came to 4 bases and at J to 6 bases, leaving 4 bases not matched to a gene. Germline V gives CDR1 SGDLS, CDR2 YYNGEE. CDR3 protein: CASSFRDRGQPQHF. For the CDR3, the DNA is TGTGCCAGCAGCTTCCGGGACAGGGGTCAGCCCCAGCATTTT. Filled out from reference TRBV9 and TRBJ1-5, the complete variable domain reads DSGVTQTPKHLITATGQRVTLRCSPRSGDLSVYWYQQSLDQGLQFLIQYYNGEERAKGNILERFSAQQFPDLHSELNLSSLELGDSALYFCASSFRDRGQPQHFGDGTRLSIL.

V usage is TRBV7-8 and J usage is TRBJ2-7; a possible D gene is TRBD2 (6 bases). The CDR3 covers 14 residues. CDR1 and CDR2 from the germline V gene are SGHVS and FQNEAQ. V gave up 1 base and J gave up 3 bases, with 10 bases separating them. CDR3 loop: CASSLGSGVYEQYF. The CDR3 DNA is TGTGCCAGCAGCTTAGGTTCGGGAGTCTACGAGCAGTACTTC.

The chain carries TRBV10-1 and TRBJ2-7; a weak D match, TRBD2 (6 bases). This CDR3 comprises 16 residues. Germline V CDR1 and CDR2: WNHNN, SYGVQD (reference sequence). V gave up 4 bases and J gave up 4 bases, with 20 bases separating them. CDR3 DNA sequence: TGCGCCAGCAGTGGGACTACCGATCGGGGGACTTACGAGCAGTACTTC. Its translation: CASSGTTDRGTYEQYF.